Included here is one T cell receptor beta chain sequence, with context. Its antigen is unknown. No base qualities exist here, and no much larger clone lies one base off it. Measured from the cysteine to the phenylalanine, the CDR3 is 13 residues long. Just the 39-base CDR3 DNA is kept, in frame starting at base 1. Sequences WNHNN (CDR1) and SYGVQD (CDR2) are obtained from the germline V gene (reference sequence). The germline V end is reduced by 2 bases and the J end by 6 bases; junction bases left unmatched: 3. The sample comes from a study of post-analysis software for immune sequencing data (dated by TCRdb to between 2014 and 2017). For the wider study: Relapsing-remitting, secondary progressive and progressive-relapsing multiple sclerosis were recorded as disease courses, and subtype annotation was lacking for some patients. The multiple sclerosis patient repertoires were compared with 10 to 12 previously published healthy control repertoires from donors aged about 6 to 26 years. A subset of samples was prepared in parallel using single-end sample barcoding, then pooled and co-amplified after Illumina adapter ligation. What the research found in general, with its limitations: Strong co-clustering of samples prepared in the same batch was shown by direct clustering with F measure, prompting a batch-effect correction. The control group was slightly older than the multiple sclerosis patient group. Patients showed significantly higher frequencies than controls for a handful of TRBV segments, among them TRBV5-6, TRBV5-1 and TRBV20-1. Multiple sclerosis patients had significantly lower normalized Chao1 diversity than controls, a result that suggests substantial peripheral T-cell clonal expansion.

The library came from PCR. Sequencer: Illumina HiSeq 2500. To reduce PCR and sequencing biases, unique molecular identifiers were built into the TCR beta cDNA libraries. Per 1 to 10 million input T cells, approximately 500,000 cDNA molecules were obtained, such that each molecule approximated one T cell. Patient libraries were prepared and sequenced with the same protocol used for the earlier healthy control dataset. Samples belonging to the same batch were prepared together, multiplexed and sequenced on a shared HiSeq lane. The authors' analysis ran thus. MIGEC was used to process the raw barcoded reads, and molecular identifier groups with only a single read were discarded before consensus assembly and CDR3 extraction. VDJtools was used for post-analysis of the clonotype tables, with diversity normalized by down-sampling every dataset to the smallest sample size. In repertoire overlap clustering, CDR3 amino acid sequences, but not nucleotide sequences, were matched to correct batch-related cross-sample contamination. TCRdb reran the public reads through fastp at Q25 and MiXCR, keeping productive beta chains. Each entry merges the rows of one CDR3 protein and shows their most common DNA and genes. The V and J calls here are based on TCRdb, not the publication. The sample table records about 680,000 distinct CDR3 sequences; more than 50% of these occur just once. Around 10% of the sample rests with the top ten.

TCR beta repertoires were profiled from peripheral blood of 13 young patients with multiple sclerosis to demonstrate the VDJtools post-analysis software. The multiple sclerosis patients were children and adolescents ranging in age from 6 to 15 years. The sequence derives from a girl aged 2 to 10 with multiple sclerosis. The rearrangement combines TRBV10-1 with TRBJ2-7, and 8 junctional nucleotides match TRBD2. Source material: blood. The CDR3: CASSEGTRTEQYF. The DNA sequence follows: TGCGCCAGCAGTGAGGGGACTAGGACCGAGCAGTACTTC.